This record concerns one TCR beta chain sequence. Participant ages covered about 18 to 90 years across about two dozen US areas. The data originate from a study of blood T cell repertoires in COVID-19. Study summary: From T cells, B-cell-depleted T cells, or PBMCs came the material, which was cDNA or gDNA.

Per the original methods: Cell counts per sample came from amplifying reference gene primers. TCRdb's table, derived via immunoSEQ multiplex PCR, lists solely in-frame clones and lacks some. The V and J calls and clone size come from that table; D and trimming were worked out from the DNA. Altogether roughly 160,000 clones are present, approximately 84% being singletons, with the ten largest covering roughly 7%. The sample taken for sequencing was PBMCs or T cells enriched from blood (not recorded which). The sequence derives from a woman between 45 and 65 years old who had recovered from COVID-19.

In DNA form, the CDR3 reads TGTGCCAGTAGACAACGACAGCCGAACACCGGGGAGCTGTTTTTT. Protein: CASRQRQPNTGELFF. The rearrangement links TRBV19 to TRBJ2-2; perhaps TRBD1 as D (5 bases). With 6 bases removed from V and 0 bases from J, the gap between germline ends came to 11 bases. CDR3 length: 15 amino acids. CDR1 is LNHDA and CDR2 is SQIVND in the germline V gene (reference sequence).